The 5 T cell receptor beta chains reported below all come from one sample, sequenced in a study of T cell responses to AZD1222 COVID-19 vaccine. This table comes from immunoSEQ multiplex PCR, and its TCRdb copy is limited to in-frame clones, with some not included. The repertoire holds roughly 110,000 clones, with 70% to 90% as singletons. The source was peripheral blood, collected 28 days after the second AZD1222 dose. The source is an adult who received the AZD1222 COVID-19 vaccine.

CDR3 sequence reads: CASSQDLGTVNQPQHF. The CDR3 DNA follows: TGTGCCAGCAGCCAAGATCTGGGAACAGTCAATCAGCCCCAGCATTTT. V and J are TRBV4-2 and TRBJ1-5; no definite D call. This CDR3 has 16 residues. Trimming removed 0 bases at V and 3 bases at J, with 12 bases between. Germline CDR1 reads LGHNA; CDR2 reads YNFKEQ.

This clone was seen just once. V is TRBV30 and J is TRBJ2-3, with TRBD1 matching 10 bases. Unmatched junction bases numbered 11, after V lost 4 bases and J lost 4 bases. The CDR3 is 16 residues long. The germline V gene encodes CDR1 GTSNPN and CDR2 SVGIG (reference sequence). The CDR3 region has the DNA TGTGCCTGGATGACGGGACAGGGGCTGGGGGCAGATACGCAGTATTTT. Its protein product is CAWMTGQGLGADTQYF.

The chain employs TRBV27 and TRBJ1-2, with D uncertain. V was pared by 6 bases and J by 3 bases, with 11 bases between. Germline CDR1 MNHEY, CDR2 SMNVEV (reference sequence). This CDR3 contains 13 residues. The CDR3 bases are TGTGCCAGCAGCCCTAATGGGGACTATGGCTACACCTTC. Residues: CASSPNGDYGYTF.

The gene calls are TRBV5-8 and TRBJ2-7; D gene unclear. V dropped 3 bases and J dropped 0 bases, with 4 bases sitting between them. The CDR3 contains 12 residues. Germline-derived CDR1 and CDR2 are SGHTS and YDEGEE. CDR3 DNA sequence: TGTGCCAGCAGCTGGAGCTCCTACGAGCAGTACTTC. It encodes CASSWSSYEQYF.

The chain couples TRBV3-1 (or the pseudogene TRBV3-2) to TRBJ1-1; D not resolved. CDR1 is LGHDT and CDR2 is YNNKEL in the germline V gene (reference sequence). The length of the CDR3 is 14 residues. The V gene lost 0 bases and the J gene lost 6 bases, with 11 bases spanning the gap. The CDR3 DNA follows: TGTGCCAGCAGCCAAGACCGACCCGACCCTGAAGCTTTCTTT. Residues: CASSQDRPDPEAFF.